These T cell receptor beta chains were read from a single sample in a study of OX40 agonist ivuxolimab in advanced cancers. Clones were sequenced by immunoSEQ multiplex PCR, and TCRdb holds only the in-frame ones, with some missing. Of 55,000 to 70,000 clones listed, just under 90% are singletons. Sequencing used CD4+ or CD8+ T cells sorted from blood, obtained in a trial of the OX40 agonist ivuxolimab. These receptors all stem from an adult with an advanced solid tumor such as melanoma, head and neck, liver or kidney cancer. CDR3s include the opening cysteine and the closing phenylalanine or tryptophan. A D gene is named only where the DNA matches it firmly. Only some rows state a clone size, as once, few, many or a class for expanded clones.

TGTGCCAGCAGTTTTGCGGGAGCGCTGATAACGGAGACCCAGTACTTC,CASSFAGALITETQYF,TRBJ2-5,TRBV28,-,TRBD2
TGTGCCAGCAGTTTCCCCTTCCAGGGACAGGGGAATTCACCCCTCCACTTT,CASSFPFQGQGNSPLHF,TRBJ1-6,TRBV28,once,TRBD1
TGTGCCAGCAGCGGAGGGGGGAGGAGGGGCACTGAAGCTTTCTTT,CASSGGGRRGTEAFF,TRBJ1-1,TRBV28,-,-
TGTGCCAGCAGCGTAAACATCAGCCCTAACTATGGCTACACCTTC,CASSVNISPNYGYTF,TRBJ1-2,TRBV9,-,-
TGTGCCAGCTCACCACTTCCCGCGACAGGGACGAACACTGAAGCTTTCTTT,CASSPLPATGTNTEAFF,TRBJ1-1,TRBV18,-,TRBD1
TGTGCCAGCAGCTCAAGGGTGGACACCGGGGAGCTGTTTTTT,CASSSRVDTGELFF,TRBJ2-2,TRBV11-3,-,-
TGTGCCAGCTCAGGGGACACCTCTTGGGACGCTGAAGCTTTCTTT,CASSGDTSWDAEAFF,TRBJ1-1,TRBV18,-,-
TGTGCCAGCAGCTTGGACACCGCAACTAATGAAAAACTGTTTTTT,CASSLDTATNEKLFF,TRBJ1-4,TRBV5-6,once,-
TGTGCCAGCAGTTTAGTTAGGGGGGCCGGCAATCAGCCCCAGCATTTT,CASSLVRGAGNQPQHF,TRBJ1-5,TRBV28,-,-
TGTGCCAGCAGCTTACGCGTTATGAACACTGAAGCTTTCTTT,CASSLRVMNTEAFF,TRBJ1-1,TRBV7-2,-,-
TGCGCCAGCAGCTTGTCGTTTGGAGGCCAGGGGAACTCCTATAATTCACCCCTCCACTTT,CASSLSFGGQGNSYNSPLHF,TRBJ1-6,TRBV5-1,few,-
TGTGCCAGCAGGGTGGGTCTTGACAATCAGCCCCAGCATTTT,CASRVGLDNQPQHF,TRBJ1-5,TRBV6-1,-,-
TGTGCCAGCTCACCATACGACGAGAACACTGAAGCTTTCTTT,CASSPYDENTEAFF,TRBJ1-1,TRBV18,-,-
TGTGCCAGCAGTAAGGGGGGACTAGCGGGAGACGAGCAGTACTTC,CASSKGGLAGDEQYF,TRBJ2-7,TRBV6-5,-,TRBD2
TGTGGCACCGGAAGGGGGGACAGCAGAGCAGATGGCTACACCTTC,CGTGRGDSRADGYTF,TRBJ1-2,TRBV27,-,TRBD1
TGTGCCAGCAGCTTAACGGCAGAAGATCAGCCCCAGCATTTT,CASSLTAEDQPQHF,TRBJ1-5,TRBV7-9,-,-
TGTGCCAGCAGACCTCCCGGGGCCCGGGACGAGCAGTACTTC,CASRPPGARDEQYF,TRBJ2-7,TRBV27,-,-
TGTGCCAGCAGCCTCAACCGGGGCCGGATCTATAGCAATCAGCCCCAGCATTTT,CASSLNRGRIYSNQPQHF,TRBJ1-5,TRBV5-8,-,-
TGTGCCAGCAGCTTGGGGGGCGTTAGCCCCGGGGAGCTGTTTTTT,CASSLGGVSPGELFF,TRBJ2-2,TRBV5-4,-,-
TGTGCCAGTAGTATCGAGGGGACTAGCAATCAGCCCCAGCATTTT,CASSIEGTSNQPQHF,TRBJ1-5,TRBV19,-,-
TGTGCCAGCAGCGCGGGACAGGCGAACACCGGGGAGCTGTTTTTT,CASSAGQANTGELFF,TRBJ2-2,TRBV11-2,-,TRBD1
TGTGCCAGCAGCGAGGAGGGGTCTCCTACCAACTATGGCTACACCTTC,CASSEEGSPTNYGYTF,TRBJ1-2,TRBV7-2,-,-
TGTGCCAGCAGCGCCGGGACAGGGGCTTTTGGCTACACCTTC,CASSAGTGAFGYTF,TRBJ1-2,TRBV7-9,-,TRBD1
TGCGCCAGCAGCCAAGACCTAGTGGCGGGGACGCCAGATACGCAGTATTTT,CASSQDLVAGTPDTQYF,TRBJ2-3,TRBV4-1,-,-
TGTGCCAGCAGCGCCTCGGGACTAGCGGGATCTGGTGAGCAGTTCTTC,CASSASGLAGSGEQFF,TRBJ2-1,TRBV11-2,-,TRBD2
TGTGCCAGCAGTGAATCTAGCGGGGGGCGGGAGACCCAGTACTTC,CASSESSGGRETQYF,TRBJ2-5,TRBV2,-,TRBD2
TGTGCCAGCAGAGGACAGGCACCCTACAATCAGCCCCAGCATTTT,CASRGQAPYNQPQHF,TRBJ1-5,TRBV2,-,TRBD1
TGTGCCAGCAGTTACGGGCGGGGGGCGAGGGTGTCTTTCTTT,CASSYGRGARVSFF,TRBJ1-1,TRBV6-5,once,-
TGTGCCAGCAGTGAAGGCAGCTTCTATGGCTACACCTTC,CASSEGSFYGYTF,TRBJ1-2,TRBV6-1,-,-
TGTGCCAGCAGCTTCGACGGGACAGGGAGTGAGCAGTTCTTC,CASSFDGTGSEQFF,TRBJ2-1,TRBV11-2,-,TRBD1
TGTGCCAGCAGCTCGCGACAGAGCTCCTACAATGAGCAGTTCTTC,CASSSRQSSYNEQFF,TRBJ2-1,TRBV6-5,-,-
TGTGCCAGCAGCTTTAGGGGGCAGAAGTTCTTC,CASSFRGQKFF,TRBJ2-1,TRBV5-6,-,TRBD1
TGTGCCAGCAGTTACTCTGGCGCGGGGAGGAGTGAGACCCAGTACTTC,CASSYSGAGRSETQYF,TRBJ2-5,TRBV6-5,once,-
TGTGCCAGCAGCGCCTACGGGGTAGGGGATCAGCCCCAGCATTTT,CASSAYGVGDQPQHF,TRBJ1-5,TRBV27,-,-
TGCGCCAACAGCCCAACCACTGGGAACACCGGGGAGCTGTTTTTT,CANSPTTGNTGELFF,TRBJ2-2,TRBV5-1,-,-
TGTGCCAGTAGTATTGGGGCAGGGGGTCCGTATGGCTACACCTTC,CASSIGAGGPYGYTF,TRBJ1-2,TRBV19,-,TRBD1
TGTGCCAGCAGTTTCCCAGGGGAGATAACAGATACGCAGTATTTT,CASSFPGEITDTQYF,TRBJ2-3,TRBV28,-,-
TGTGCCATCAGTGATACGGAGGATACGCAGTATTTT,CAISDTEDTQYF,TRBJ2-3,TRBV10-3,few,-
TGTGCCAGCAGTCCAGAAACAGCCCTGAACACTGAAGCTTTCTTT,CASSPETALNTEAFF,TRBJ1-1,TRBV5-6,-,-
TGTGCTAGCAGCTTGTCCCGGGACAGGGGATTGTACGAGCAGTACTTC,CASSLSRDRGLYEQYF,TRBJ2-7,TRBV7-7,-,TRBD1
TGTGCCATCGACCAGCACGGTCTCTACGAGCAGTACTTC,CAIDQHGLYEQYF,TRBJ2-7,TRBV6-1,-,-
TGTGCCTGGAGTGACGAGGGCAGGGCGGACTATGGCTACACCTTC,CAWSDEGRADYGYTF,TRBJ1-2,TRBV30,-,-
TGCGCCAGCAGCCCGTGGACGGAAAACACTGAAGCTTTCTTT,CASSPWTENTEAFF,TRBJ1-1,TRBV5-1,-,-
TGTGCCAGCACAAGGACAGAGGGAGGTGAAAAACTGTTTTTT,CASTRTEGGEKLFF,TRBJ1-4,TRBV25-1,-,-
TGTGCCTGGAGGGCGTGGCGGACATCCACCGGGGAGCTGTTTTTT,CAWRAWRTSTGELFF,TRBJ2-2,TRBV30,once,-
TGTGCCAGCAGCTTAGGCACCCCCAGCACAGATACGCAGTATTTT,CASSLGTPSTDTQYF,TRBJ2-3,TRBV11-3,-,-
TGTGCCAGCAGCTTGGCCGGGGACAGTCTCTATGGCTACACCTTC,CASSLAGDSLYGYTF,TRBJ1-2,TRBV5-5,few,TRBD1
TGTGCCAGCAGTGAGGGACAGGGGGTTGGCCCCCAGCATTTT,CASSEGQGVGPQHF,TRBJ1-5,TRBV2,once,TRBD1
TGTGCCAGCAGCTTAGATTTAACAACTAATGAAAAACTGTTTTTT,CASSLDLTTNEKLFF,TRBJ1-4,TRBV7-9,-,-
TGTGCCAGCTCACCACGGCAGGGGGAGAACACCGGGGAGCTGTTTTTT,CASSPRQGENTGELFF,TRBJ2-2,TRBV18,-,TRBD1
TGTGCCAGCAGCTTAAGACAGGGGGTGGATTCACCCCTCCACTTT,CASSLRQGVDSPLHF,TRBJ1-6,TRBV7-2,-,TRBD1
TGCAGTGCTCCCAAAGGTTATGGCTACACCTTC,CSAPKGYGYTF,TRBJ1-2,TRBV20-1,-,-
TGTGCCAGCAGCCCCCCCGGGGGAGGTGAAGCTTTCTTT,CASSPPGGGEAFF,TRBJ1-1,TRBV5-6,-,-
TGTGCCAGCAGGAACATGAACACTGAAGCTTTCTTT,CASRNMNTEAFF,TRBJ1-1,TRBV25-1,few,-